The present entry profiles one T cell receptor beta chain with its context. In the study's own analysis: Estimated nucleated cell counts came from reference gene primer amplification. Using immunoSEQ multiplex PCR, the repertoire was profiled, and TCRdb retains in-frame clones only, with some absent. That table gives V, J and clone size, and the DNA gave D and trimming. The profile shows 250,000 to 350,000 clones, 85% to 90% of them singletons. The record originates from a study of blood T cell repertoires in COVID-19. This CDR3 has 13 residues. Looked up from germline, CDR1 is SGHKS and CDR2 is YYEKEE (reference sequence). V trimming: 4 bases; J trimming: 8 bases; junction bases outside the gene matches: 6.

This sequence was found in a woman aged 30 to 39 with COVID-19, enrolled during active disease. This rearrangement joins TRBV5-5 to TRBJ1-2; TRBD1 aligns across 9 bases. Sequenced input: peripheral blood. The CDR3: CASSTGQGGGYTF. The CDR3 region has the DNA TGTGCCAGCAGCACGGGACAGGGAGGGGGCTACACCTTC.